This T cell receptor (beta chain) appears in the sequencing data of a study of tumor and adjacent non-tumor tissue in lung cancer. Regarding the study as a whole: Significantly higher TCR diversity was found in tumor than normal lung. Patients with more diverse tumor TCRs had worse survival.

The library came from three nested PCR rounds adapted from ARM-PCR protocols. TCRdb reprocessed the multiplex PCR reads via MiXCR and lists one record per CDR3 protein. The sample lists fewer than 85,000 distinct CDR3 sequences, about 80% occurring once. As concerns this clonotype: Its antigen is still unknown. This CDR3 fails to terminate in the conserved phenylalanine or tryptophan, so it likely reflects a read error. No DNA is shown, since the ends of the CDR3 on it are uncertain; the CDR3 is the one TCRdb lists.

The CDR3 totals 14 residues, both ends included. Germline V lookup: CDR1 MNHEY, CDR2 SVGAGI. This sample's RNA came from whole unsorted tissue. The sequence was collected from a man aged 55-75 years with non-small cell lung cancer. The sequencing input was lung tumor tissue. The J gene is TRBJ2-7, the V gene TRBV6-5; the table's D call, TRBD2, was not checked against the DNA. The CDR3 here is CASSRAAFSYEQNS.